This T cell receptor beta chain is from a study of cytomegalovirus exposure and HLA in healthy donors. CDR1 and CDR2 (germline): MNHEY, SVGAGI. The CDR3 is 15 amino acids. Losses at the gene ends were 5 bases for V and 3 bases for J; bases not matched to a gene: 7. 60 Vbeta and 13 Jbeta primers were used in PCR. The repertoire was sequenced with immunoSEQ multiplex PCR; TCRdb's copy has only in-frame clones and lacks some. There are about 33,000 clones in the sample, with under 4.5% held by the top ten. The chain uses TRBV6-5 and TRBJ2-7, with 10 positions matching TRBD1. Source material: PBMCs. This clonotype was sampled from a middle-aged man in good health and CMV-seronegative. The CDR3 DNA follows: TGTGCCAGCAGTCAGACAGGGGGCGGCTTCTACGAGCAGTACTTC. Its protein is CASSQTGGGFYEQYF.